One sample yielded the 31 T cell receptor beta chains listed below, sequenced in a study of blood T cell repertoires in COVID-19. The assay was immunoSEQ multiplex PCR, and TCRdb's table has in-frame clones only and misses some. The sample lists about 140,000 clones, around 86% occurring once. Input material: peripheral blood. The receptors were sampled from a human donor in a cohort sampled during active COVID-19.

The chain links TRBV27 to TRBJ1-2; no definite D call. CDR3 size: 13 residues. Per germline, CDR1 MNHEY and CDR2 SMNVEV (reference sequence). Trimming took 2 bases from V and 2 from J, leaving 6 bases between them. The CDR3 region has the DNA TGTGCCAGCAGTTTAAGGGAGAACTATGGCTACACCTTC. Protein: CASSLRENYGYTF.

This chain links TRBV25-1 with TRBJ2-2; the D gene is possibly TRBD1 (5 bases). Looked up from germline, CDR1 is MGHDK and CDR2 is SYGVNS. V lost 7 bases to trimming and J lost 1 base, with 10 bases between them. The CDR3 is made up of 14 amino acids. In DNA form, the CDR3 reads TGTGCCAGCAAGGGGTCAAGGAACACCGGGGAGCTGTTTTTT. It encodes CASKGSRNTGELFF.

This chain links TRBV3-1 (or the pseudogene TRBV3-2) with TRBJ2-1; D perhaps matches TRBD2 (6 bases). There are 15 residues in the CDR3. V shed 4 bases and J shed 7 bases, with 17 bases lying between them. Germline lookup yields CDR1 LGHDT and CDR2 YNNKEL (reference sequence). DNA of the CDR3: TGTGCCAGCAGCCTATTAGACGGGAGAGTGAATGAGCAGTTCTTC. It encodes CASSLLDGRVNEQFF.

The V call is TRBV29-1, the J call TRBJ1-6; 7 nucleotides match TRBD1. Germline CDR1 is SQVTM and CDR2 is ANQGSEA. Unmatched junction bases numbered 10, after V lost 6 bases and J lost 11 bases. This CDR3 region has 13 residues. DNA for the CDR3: TGCAGCGTCCCCAGACAGGGAATGACACCCCTCCACTTT. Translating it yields CSVPRQGMTPLHF.

This CDR3 is CASSYSTNRLLYEQYF. The CDR3 bases are TGTGCCAGCAGTTATTCTACGAACAGATTACTCTACGAGCAGTACTTC. V and J are TRBV5-4 and TRBJ2-7; D not certain. Trimming removed 5 bases at V and 3 bases at J, with 21 bases between. The germline V gene encodes CDR1 SGHNT and CDR2 YYREEE (reference sequence). The CDR3 extends over 16 amino acids. The complete variable domain, with remaining parts taken from reference TRBV5-4 and TRBJ2-7, reads ETGVTQSPTHLIKTRGQQVTLRCSSQSGHNTVSWYQQALGQGPQFIFQYYREEENGRGNFPPRFSGLQFPNYSSELNVNALELDDSALYLCASSYSTNRLLYEQYFGPGTRLTVT.

The chain's CDR3 is CASSPNGQGDTDTQYF. The CDR3 DNA is TGTGCCAGCTCACCAAACGGACAGGGGGACACAGATACGCAGTATTTT. This sequence joins TRBV18 and TRBJ2-3; TRBD1 agrees at 10 bases. Germline loops: CDR1 KGHSH, CDR2 LQKENI. There are 16 residues in the CDR3. The V segment lost 2 bases and the J segment 2 bases; nucleotides outside the gene matches: 4. Variable domain in full (rest from reference TRBV18 and TRBJ2-3): NAGVMQNPRHLVRRRGQEARLRCSPMKGHSHVYWYRQLPEEGLKFMVYLQKENIIDESGMPKERFSAEFPKEGPSILRIQQVVRGDSAAYFCASSPNGQGDTDTQYFGPGTRLTVL.

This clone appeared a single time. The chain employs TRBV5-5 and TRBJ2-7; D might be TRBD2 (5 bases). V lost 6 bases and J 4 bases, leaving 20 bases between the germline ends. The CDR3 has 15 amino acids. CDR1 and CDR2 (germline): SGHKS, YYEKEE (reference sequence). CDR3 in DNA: TGTGCCAGCACCCCCCGGGGTATGGTCTCATACGAGCAGTACTTC. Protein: CASTPRGMVSYEQYF.

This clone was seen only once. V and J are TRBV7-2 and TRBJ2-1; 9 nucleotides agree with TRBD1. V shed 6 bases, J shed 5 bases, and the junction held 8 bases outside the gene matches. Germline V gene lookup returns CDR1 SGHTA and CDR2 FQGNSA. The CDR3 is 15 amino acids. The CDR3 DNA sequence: TGTGCCAGCAGATCCGACAGGGGGTTTCACAATGAGCAGTTCTTC. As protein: CASRSDRGFHNEQFF.

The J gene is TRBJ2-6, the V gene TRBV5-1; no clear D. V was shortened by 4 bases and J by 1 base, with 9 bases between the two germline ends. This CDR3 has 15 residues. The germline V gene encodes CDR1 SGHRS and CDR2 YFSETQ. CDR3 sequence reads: CASSAQWSGANVLTF. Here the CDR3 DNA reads TGCGCCAGCAGCGCACAGTGGTCTGGGGCCAACGTCCTGACTTTC.

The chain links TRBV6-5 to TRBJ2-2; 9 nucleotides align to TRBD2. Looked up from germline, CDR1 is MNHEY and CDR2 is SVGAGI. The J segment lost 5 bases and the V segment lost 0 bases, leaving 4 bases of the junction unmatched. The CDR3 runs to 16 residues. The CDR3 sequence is CASSYSAGGDTGELFF. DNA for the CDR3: TGTGCCAGCAGTTACTCAGCGGGAGGAGATACCGGGGAGCTGTTTTTT.

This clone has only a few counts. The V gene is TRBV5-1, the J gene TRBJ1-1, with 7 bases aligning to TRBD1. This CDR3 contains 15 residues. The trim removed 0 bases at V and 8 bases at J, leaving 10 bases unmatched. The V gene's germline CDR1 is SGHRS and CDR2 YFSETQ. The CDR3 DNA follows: TGCGCCAGCAGCTTGGGATTCCGGGACAGAGCCGAAGCTTTCTTT. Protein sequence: CASSLGFRDRAEAFF.

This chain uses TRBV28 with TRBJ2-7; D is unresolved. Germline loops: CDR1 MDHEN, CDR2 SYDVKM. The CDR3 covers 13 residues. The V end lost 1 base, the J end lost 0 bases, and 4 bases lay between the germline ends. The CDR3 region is CASSLFSSYEQYF. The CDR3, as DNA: TGTGCCAGCAGTTTATTCAGCTCCTACGAGCAGTACTTC.

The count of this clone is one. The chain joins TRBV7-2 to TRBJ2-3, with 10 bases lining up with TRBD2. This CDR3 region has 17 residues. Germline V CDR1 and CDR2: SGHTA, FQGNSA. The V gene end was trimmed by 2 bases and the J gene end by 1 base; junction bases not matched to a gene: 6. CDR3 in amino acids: CASSLQGSGGGTDTQYF. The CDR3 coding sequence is TGTGCCAGCAGCTTACAAGGGAGCGGGGGGGGCACAGATACGCAGTATTTT.

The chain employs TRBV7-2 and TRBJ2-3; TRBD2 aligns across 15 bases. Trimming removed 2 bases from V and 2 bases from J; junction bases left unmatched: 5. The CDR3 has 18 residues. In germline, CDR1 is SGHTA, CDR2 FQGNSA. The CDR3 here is CASSLKGTSGRHTDTQYF. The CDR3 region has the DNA TGTGCCAGCAGCTTAAAGGGGACTAGCGGGAGGCACACAGATACGCAGTATTTT.

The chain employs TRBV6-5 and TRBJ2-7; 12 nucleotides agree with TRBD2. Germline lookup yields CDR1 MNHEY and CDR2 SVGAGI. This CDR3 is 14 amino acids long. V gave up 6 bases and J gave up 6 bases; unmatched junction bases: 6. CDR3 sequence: CASRVTSGSLEQYF. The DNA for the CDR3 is TGTGCCAGCAGAGTGACTAGCGGGAGCCTCGAGCAGTACTTC.

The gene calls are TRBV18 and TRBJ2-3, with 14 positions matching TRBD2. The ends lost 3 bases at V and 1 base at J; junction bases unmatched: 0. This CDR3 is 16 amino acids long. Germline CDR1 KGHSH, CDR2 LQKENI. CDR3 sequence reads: CASSPGLAGGTDTQYF. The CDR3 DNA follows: TGTGCCAGCTCACCGGGACTAGCGGGAGGCACAGATACGCAGTATTTT.

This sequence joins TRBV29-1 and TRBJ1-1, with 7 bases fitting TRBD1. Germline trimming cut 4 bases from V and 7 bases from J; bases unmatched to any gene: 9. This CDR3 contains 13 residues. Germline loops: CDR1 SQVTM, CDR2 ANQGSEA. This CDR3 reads CSVGETGYGEAFF. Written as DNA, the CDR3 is TGCAGCGTTGGTGAGACAGGGTACGGTGAAGCTTTCTTT.

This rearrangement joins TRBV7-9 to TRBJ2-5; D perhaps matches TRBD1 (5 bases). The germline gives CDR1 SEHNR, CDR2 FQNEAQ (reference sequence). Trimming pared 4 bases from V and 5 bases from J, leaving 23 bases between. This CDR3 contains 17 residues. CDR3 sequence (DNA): TGTGCCAGCAGCTCATCTAAACGTTTCGACAGAAAGGAGACCCAGTACTTC. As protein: CASSSSKRFDRKETQYF.

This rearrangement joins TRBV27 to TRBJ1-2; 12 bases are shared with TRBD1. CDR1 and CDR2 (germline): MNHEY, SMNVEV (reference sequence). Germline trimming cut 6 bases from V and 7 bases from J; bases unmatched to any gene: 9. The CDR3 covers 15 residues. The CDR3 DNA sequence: TGTGCCAGCAGATCTTTGGGACAGGGGGCTTTTGGCTACACCTTC. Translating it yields CASRSLGQGAFGYTF.

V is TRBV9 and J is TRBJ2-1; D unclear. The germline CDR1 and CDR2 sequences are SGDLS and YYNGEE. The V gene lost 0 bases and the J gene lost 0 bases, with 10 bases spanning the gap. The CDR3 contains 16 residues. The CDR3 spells CASSVALRSSYNEQFF. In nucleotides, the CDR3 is TGTGCCAGCAGCGTAGCTTTGCGGAGCTCCTACAATGAGCAGTTCTTC.

CDR3 bases: TGTGCCAGCAGAGCACAGGGAGATCAGCCCCAGCATTTT. Its protein is CASRAQGDQPQHF. The V and J genes are TRBV25-1 and TRBJ1-5; D may be TRBD1 (6 bases). CDR1 and CDR2 from the germline V gene are MGHDK and SYGVNS. Trimming cost V 6 bases and J 5 bases, with 11 bases left between them. The CDR3 has 13 amino acids.

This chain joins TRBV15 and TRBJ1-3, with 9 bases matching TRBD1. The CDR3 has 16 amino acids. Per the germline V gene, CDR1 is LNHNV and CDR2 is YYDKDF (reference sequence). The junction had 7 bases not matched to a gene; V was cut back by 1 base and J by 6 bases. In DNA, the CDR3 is TGTGCCACCAGCAGAGGTGGGACAGGGAAGGAAAACACCATATATTTT. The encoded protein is CATSRGGTGKENTIYF.

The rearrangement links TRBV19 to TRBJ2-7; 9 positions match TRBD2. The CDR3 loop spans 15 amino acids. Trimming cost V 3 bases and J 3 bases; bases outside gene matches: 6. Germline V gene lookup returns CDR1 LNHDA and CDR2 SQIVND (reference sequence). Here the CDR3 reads CASSIEAGGRYEQYF. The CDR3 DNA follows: TGTGCCAGTAGTATCGAGGCGGGAGGGCGCTACGAGCAGTACTTC.

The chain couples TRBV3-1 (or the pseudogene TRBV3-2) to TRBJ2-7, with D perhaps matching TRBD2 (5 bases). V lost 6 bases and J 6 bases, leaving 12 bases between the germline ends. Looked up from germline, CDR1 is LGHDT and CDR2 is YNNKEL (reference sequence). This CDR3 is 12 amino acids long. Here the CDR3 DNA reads TGTGCCAGCAGTCGGGGAAGACTCGAGCAGTACTTC. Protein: CASSRGRLEQYF.

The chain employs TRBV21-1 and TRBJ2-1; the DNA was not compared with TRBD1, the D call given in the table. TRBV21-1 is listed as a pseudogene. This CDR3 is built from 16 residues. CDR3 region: CASSKARGEAYNEQFF. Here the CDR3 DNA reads TGTGCCAGCAGCAAAGCCAGGGGTGAGGCCTACAATGAGCAGTTCTTC.

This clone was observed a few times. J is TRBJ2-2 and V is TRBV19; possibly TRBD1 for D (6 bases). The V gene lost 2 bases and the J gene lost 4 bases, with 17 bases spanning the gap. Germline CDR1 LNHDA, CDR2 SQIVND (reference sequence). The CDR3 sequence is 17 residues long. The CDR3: CASSIQLGRGFTGELFF. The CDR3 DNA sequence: TGTGCCAGTAGTATACAGCTGGGCAGGGGCTTCACCGGGGAGCTGTTTTTT.

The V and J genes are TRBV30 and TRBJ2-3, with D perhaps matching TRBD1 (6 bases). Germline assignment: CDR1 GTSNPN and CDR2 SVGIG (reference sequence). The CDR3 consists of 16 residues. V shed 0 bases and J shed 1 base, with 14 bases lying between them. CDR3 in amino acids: CAWSVRRRGGTDTQYF. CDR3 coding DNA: TGTGCCTGGAGTGTACGGCGCAGGGGCGGCACAGATACGCAGTATTTT.

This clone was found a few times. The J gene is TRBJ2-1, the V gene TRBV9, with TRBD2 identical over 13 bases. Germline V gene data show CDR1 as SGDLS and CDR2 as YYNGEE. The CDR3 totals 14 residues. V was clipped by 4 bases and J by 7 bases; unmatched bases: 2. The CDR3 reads CASSKLAGGNEQFF. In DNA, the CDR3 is TGTGCCAGCAGCAAACTAGCGGGAGGGAATGAGCAGTTCTTC. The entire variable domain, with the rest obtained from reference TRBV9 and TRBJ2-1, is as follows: DSGVTQTPKHLITATGQRVTLRCSPRSGDLSVYWYQQSLDQGLQFLIQYYNGEERAKGNILERFSAQQFPDLHSELNLSSLELGDSALYFCASSKLAGGNEQFFGPGTRLTVL.

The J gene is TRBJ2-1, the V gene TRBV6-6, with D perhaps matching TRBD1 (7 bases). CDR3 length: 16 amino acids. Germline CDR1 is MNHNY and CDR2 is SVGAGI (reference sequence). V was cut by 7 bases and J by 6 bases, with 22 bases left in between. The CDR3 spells CASNPQGTVGGNEQFF. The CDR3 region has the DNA TGTGCCAGCAATCCCCAGGGGACAGTCGGGGGCAATGAGCAGTTCTTC.

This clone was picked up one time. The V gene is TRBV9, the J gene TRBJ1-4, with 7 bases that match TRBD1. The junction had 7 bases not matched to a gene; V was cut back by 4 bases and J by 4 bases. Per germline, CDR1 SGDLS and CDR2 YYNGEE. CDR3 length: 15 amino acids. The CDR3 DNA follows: TGTGCCAGCAGCTTCTGGACAGGAGATAATGAAAAACTGTTTTTT. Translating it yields CASSFWTGDNEKLFF.

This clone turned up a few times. The CDR3: CASSFAGSGNTIYF. In nucleotides, the CDR3 is TGTGCCAGCAGCTTCGCAGGGTCTGGAAACACCATATATTTT. This chain joins TRBV7-2 and TRBJ1-3; D perhaps matches TRBD1 (5 bases). V dropped 3 bases and J dropped 1 base, with 7 bases sitting between them. The CDR3 covers 14 residues. The germline gives CDR1 SGHTA, CDR2 FQGNSA.